Listed below are T cell receptor beta chains from one sample, sequenced in a study of blood T cell repertoires in COVID-19. Generated by immunoSEQ multiplex PCR, the TCRdb table keeps only in-frame clones and is missing some. The table shows about 160,000 clones, with roughly 93% occurring only once. Sample: peripheral blood. The source is a woman between 50 and 59 years old with acute or convalescent COVID-19. Each CDR3 is given with its conserved first and last residue. A D gene is named only where the DNA matches it firmly. Rows give clone size only sometimes, using once, few, many, or a class for an expanded clone.

V: TRBV2
size: NA
J: TRBJ1-4
D: NA
DNA: TGTGCCAGCAGTGAAGAAGCGACAGAACTCACCGAAAAACTGTTTTTT
CDR3: CASSEEATELTEKLFF

V: TRBV18
size: once
J: TRBJ2-7
D: NA
DNA: TGTGCCAGCTCACCAAAAGGAGGGATCTACGAGCAGTACTTC
CDR3: CASSPKGGIYEQYF

V: TRBV10-3
size: NA
J: TRBJ2-2
D: TRBD1
DNA: TGTGCCATCAGTGGACCGGGACAGGGGAACACCGGGGAGCTGTTTTTT
CDR3: CAISGPGQGNTGELFF

V: TRBV28
size: NA
J: TRBJ2-1
D: TRBD2
DNA: TGTGCCAGCATAGCGGGAGGGCATGGTTCTAATGAGCAGTTCTTC
CDR3: CASIAGGHGSNEQFF

V: TRBV30
size: NA
J: TRBJ2-5
D: NA
DNA: TGTGCCTGGAGTGTACGAGTCCGCGGGGGCCAAGATGAGACCCAGTACTTC
CDR3: CAWSVRVRGGQDETQYF

V: TRBV28
size: NA
J: TRBJ2-7
D: TRBD1
DNA: TGTGCCAGCAGTCCAGGGGGCTACGAGCAGTACTTC
CDR3: CASSPGGYEQYF

V: TRBV14
size: NA
J: TRBJ2-1
D: TRBD2
DNA: TGTGCCAGCAGCCGTCTGGGACTAGCGGGAGGCAATGAGCAGTTCTTC
CDR3: CASSRLGLAGGNEQFF

V: TRBV19
size: NA
J: TRBJ2-5
D: TRBD2
DNA: TGTGCCAGTAGTCAGGGACTAATACAAGAGACCCAGTACTTC
CDR3: CASSQGLIQETQYF

V: TRBV30
size: NA
J: TRBJ1-4
D: NA
DNA: TGTGCCTGGAGTAGCAACCGTATCGCAGGGGAAGAAAAACTGTTTTTT
CDR3: CAWSSNRIAGEEKLFF

V: TRBV30
size: NA
J: TRBJ2-7
D: TRBD1
DNA: TGTGCCTGGAGTGATTGGGACAGCTCCTACGAGCAGTACTTC
CDR3: CAWSDWDSSYEQYF

V: TRBV18
size: NA
J: TRBJ2-1
D: TRBD1
DNA: TGTGCCAGCTCACCCGGACAGGGGCCGGGCAATGAGCAGTTCTTC
CDR3: CASSPGQGPGNEQFF

V: TRBV20-1
size: NA
J: TRBJ2-3
D: NA
DNA: TGCAGTGCTAGTAAGACAGACGGCACAGATACGCAGTATTTT
CDR3: CSASKTDGTDTQYF

V: TRBV19
size: NA
J: TRBJ2-2
D: NA
DNA: TGTGCCACCCGACAGGTTCTAAACACCGGGGAGCTGTTTTTT
CDR3: CATRQVLNTGELFF

V: TRBV6-5
size: once
J: TRBJ1-2
D: TRBD1
DNA: TGTGCCAGCAGACCCCCTGGGACAGGGTATGGCTACACCTTC
CDR3: CASRPPGTGYGYTF

V: TRBV10-2
size: NA
J: TRBJ1-4
D: TRBD1
DNA: TGCGCCAGCAGTGATTGGGACAGGAATGAAAAACTGTTTTTT
CDR3: CASSDWDRNEKLFF

V: TRBV28
size: NA
J: TRBJ1-2
D: NA
DNA: TGTGCCAGCAGTTTACTCGGCTATGGCTACACCTTC
CDR3: CASSLLGYGYTF

V: TRBV6-5
size: NA
J: TRBJ1-2
D: TRBD1
DNA: TGTGCCAGCAGCCGAAGGACAGGGTATGGCTACACCTTC
CDR3: CASSRRTGYGYTF

V: TRBV28
size: NA
J: TRBJ1-5
D: NA
DNA: TGTGCCAGCAGTTTAGCGACAGGCCAATATCAGCCCCAGCATTTT
CDR3: CASSLATGQYQPQHF

V: TRBV12-3/TRBV12-4
size: NA
J: TRBJ1-1
D: NA
DNA: TGTGCCAGCAGTTTGTCAGTGAACACTGAAGCTTTCTTT
CDR3: CASSLSVNTEAFF

V: TRBV10-3
size: NA
J: TRBJ1-2
D: TRBD1
DNA: TGTGCCATCAGTGACCCGGGACAGGCCTTCGGCTACACCTTC
CDR3: CAISDPGQAFGYTF

V: TRBV7-3
size: NA
J: TRBJ2-1
D: NA
DNA: TGTGCCAGCAGCCAGGGGAACGAGCAGTTCTTC
CDR3: CASSQGNEQFF

V: TRBV30
size: NA
J: TRBJ1-1
D: NA
DNA: TGTGCCTGGAGTGTACGTGTCAGCAGGCTGAACACTGAAGCTTTCTTT
CDR3: CAWSVRVSRLNTEAFF

V: TRBV10-2
size: once
J: TRBJ1-2
D: TRBD1
DNA: TGCGCCAGCAGGGCCGGGACAGGGTATGGCTACACCTTC
CDR3: CASRAGTGYGYTF

V: TRBV19
size: NA
J: TRBJ1-1
D: NA
DNA: TGTGCCAGTAGTAAAATGCCCGGCAGGGATAACACTGAAGCTTTCTTT
CDR3: CASSKMPGRDNTEAFF

V: TRBV7-9
size: NA
J: TRBJ1-2
D: TRBD1
DNA: TGTGCCAGCAGTGTAGCCCGGGACAGGGAGGGGTTTAACTATGGCTACACCTTC
CDR3: CASSVARDREGFNYGYTF

V: TRBV27
size: NA
J: TRBJ1-1
D: NA
DNA: TGTGCCAGCACTCCATTAGCCTCGGGAGTGGCTGAAGCTTTCTTT
CDR3: CASTPLASGVAEAFF

V: TRBV29-1
size: NA
J: TRBJ1-3
D: NA
DNA: TGCAGCGTTGGGGAGGGACTAGGAGGAAACACCATATATTTT
CDR3: CSVGEGLGGNTIYF

V: TRBV19
size: NA
J: TRBJ2-1
D: TRBD2
DNA: TGTGCCAGTAGTATTGGGACTAGCGGGAGGAGCTCCTACAATGAGCAGTTCTTC
CDR3: CASSIGTSGRSSYNEQFF

V: TRBV25-1
size: NA
J: TRBJ1-1
D: NA
DNA: TGTGCCAGCAGTGAACCGGGAGACACTGAAGCTTTCTTT
CDR3: CASSEPGDTEAFF

V: TRBV3-1/TRBV3-2
size: once
J: TRBJ2-1
D: TRBD1
DNA: TGTGCCAGCAGTCGCTTTATCGGGACAGGTGTGAATGAGCAGTTCTTC
CDR3: CASSRFIGTGVNEQFF

V: TRBV4-2
size: NA
J: TRBJ1-6
D: NA
DNA: TGTGCCAGCAGCTCCGATGCCCGGGGAGTAGGTCCCCTCCACTTT
CDR3: CASSSDARGVGPLHF

V: TRBV12-2
size: NA
J: TRBJ2-5
D: NA
DNA: TGTGCAAGTCGCTTACTAGCGGGAGAAGAGACCCAGTACTTC
CDR3: CASRLLAGEETQYF

V: TRBV28
size: NA
J: TRBJ1-5
D: TRBD1
DNA: TGTGCCAGCAAAGGTGACAGGGAACCCTGGCCCCAGCATTTT
CDR3: CASKGDREPWPQHF

V: TRBV9
size: NA
J: TRBJ1-1
D: NA
DNA: TGTGCCAGCAGCGTAGTTTCGGGGAGAATGAACACTGAAGCTTTCTTT
CDR3: CASSVVSGRMNTEAFF

V: TRBV5-1
size: NA
J: TRBJ2-7
D: NA
DNA: TGCGCCAGCAGCTTGTGGGGTGACAGGTCGGGTTCCAGCGAGCAGTACTTC
CDR3: CASSLWGDRSGSSEQYF

V: TRBV15
size: NA
J: TRBJ2-7
D: TRBD1
DNA: TGTGCCACCAGCAGAGTCCCTCCGGGACAGGGGGCTAGCGAGCAGTACTTC
CDR3: CATSRVPPGQGASEQYF

V: TRBV7-8
size: NA
J: TRBJ2-1
D: TRBD1
DNA: TGTGCCAGCAGCTTACACCGGGGACAGGGAGGTCTCAGTGAGCAGTTCTTC
CDR3: CASSLHRGQGGLSEQFF

V: TRBV4-1
size: NA
J: TRBJ1-2
D: NA
DNA: TGCGCCAGCAGCCACGCGGGGGACTATGGCTACACCTTC
CDR3: CASSHAGDYGYTF

V: TRBV3-1/TRBV3-2
size: few
J: TRBJ1-2
D: TRBD1
DNA: TGTGCCAGCAGCCAAAGAAGTTTCCGGGACAGGGAGGATGGCTACACCTTC
CDR3: CASSQRSFRDREDGYTF

V: TRBV6-6
size: NA
J: TRBJ2-7
D: TRBD2
DNA: TGTGCCAGCCGAACCGGGACTAGCGTAGGCGAGCAGTACTTC
CDR3: CASRTGTSVGEQYF

V: TRBV4-2
size: NA
J: TRBJ1-1
D: TRBD1
DNA: TGTGCCAGCAGCCAACCAGACAGGGGGAGCACTGAAGCTTTCTTT
CDR3: CASSQPDRGSTEAFF

V: TRBV29-1
size: once
J: TRBJ2-5
D: TRBD2
DNA: TGCAGCGTTAACAGGGCTAGCGGGGGTTTTAGTGGGACCCAGTACTTC
CDR3: CSVNRASGGFSGTQYF

V: TRBV10-3
size: NA
J: TRBJ2-7
D: TRBD2
DNA: TGTGCCATCAGTGAGACTTCTAGCGGGAGCTACGAGCAGTACTTC
CDR3: CAISETSSGSYEQYF